This TCR beta chain is from a study of shared clonotypes between healthy human individuals. About the study: Each donor had three CD4 naive, three CD4 memory, two CD8 naive and one CD8 memory plate.

Remarks on this clone: As yet, its antigen is unknown.

Whole-study findings and limits: Shared across several donors were around 5% of the naive CD4 clonotypes.

In the original processing: ImmunoSEQ supplied junction-only sequences lacking quality scores, so filtering was different. Generated by immunoSEQ multiplex PCR, the TCRdb table keeps only in-frame clones and is missing some. V, J and clone size reflect that table, while D and trimming were determined from the DNA. In the table there are some 1 million clones, around 76% of which are singletons. The ends lost 0 bases at V and 12 bases at J; junction bases unmatched: 6. The CDR3 sequence is 14 residues long. In germline, CDR1 is MNHNS, CDR2 SASEGT. Material for sequencing was memory CD4+ T cells sorted from blood. Subset here: CD45RA-negative fraction. This chain joins TRBV6-1 and TRBJ2-4; 9 bases map to TRBD2. The sequence was collected from a man younger than 30 in good health. CDR3 nucleotides: TGTGCCAGCAGTGAAGCAAGCGGGGGGACTACTCAGTACTTC. Protein sequence: CASSEASGGTTQYF.